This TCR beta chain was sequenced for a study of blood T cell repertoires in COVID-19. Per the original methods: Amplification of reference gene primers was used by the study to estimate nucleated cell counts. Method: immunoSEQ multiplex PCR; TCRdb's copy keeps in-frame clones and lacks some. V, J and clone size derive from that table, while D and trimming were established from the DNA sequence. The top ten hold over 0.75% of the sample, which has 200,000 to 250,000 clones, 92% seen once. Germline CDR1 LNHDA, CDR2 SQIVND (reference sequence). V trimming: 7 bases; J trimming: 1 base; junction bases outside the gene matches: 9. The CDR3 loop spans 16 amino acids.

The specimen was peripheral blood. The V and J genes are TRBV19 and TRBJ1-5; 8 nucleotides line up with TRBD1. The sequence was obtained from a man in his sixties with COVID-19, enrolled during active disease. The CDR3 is CASTPRQGASNQPQHF. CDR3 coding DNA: TGTGCCAGTACCCCTCGTCAGGGGGCGAGCAATCAGCCCCAGCATTTT. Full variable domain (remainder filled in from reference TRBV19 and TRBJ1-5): DGGITQSPKYLFRKEGQNVTLSCEQNLNHDAMYWYRQDPGQGLRLIYYSQIVNDFQKGDIAEGYSVSREKKESFPLTVTSAQKNPTAFYLCASTPRQGASNQPQHFGDGTRLSIL.